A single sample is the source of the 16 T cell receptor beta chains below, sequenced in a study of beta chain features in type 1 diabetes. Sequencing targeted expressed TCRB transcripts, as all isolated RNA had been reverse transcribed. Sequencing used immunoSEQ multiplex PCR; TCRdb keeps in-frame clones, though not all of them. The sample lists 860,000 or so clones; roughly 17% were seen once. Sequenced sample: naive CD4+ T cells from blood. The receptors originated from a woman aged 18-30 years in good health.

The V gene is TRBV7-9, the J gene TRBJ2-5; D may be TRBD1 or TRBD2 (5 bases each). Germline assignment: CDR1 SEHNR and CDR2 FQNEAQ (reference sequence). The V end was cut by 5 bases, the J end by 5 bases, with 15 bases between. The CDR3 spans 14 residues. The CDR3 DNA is TGTGCCAGCAGCCCCGGGGCTTCACAGGAGACCCAGTACTTC. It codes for CASSPGASQETQYF.

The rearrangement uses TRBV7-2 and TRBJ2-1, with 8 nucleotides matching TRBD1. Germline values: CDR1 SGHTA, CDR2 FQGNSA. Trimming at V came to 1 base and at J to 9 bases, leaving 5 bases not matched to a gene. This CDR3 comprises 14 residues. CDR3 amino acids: CASSLVQGASEQFF. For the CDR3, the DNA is TGTGCCAGCAGCTTAGTTCAGGGGGCGTCTGAGCAGTTCTTC.

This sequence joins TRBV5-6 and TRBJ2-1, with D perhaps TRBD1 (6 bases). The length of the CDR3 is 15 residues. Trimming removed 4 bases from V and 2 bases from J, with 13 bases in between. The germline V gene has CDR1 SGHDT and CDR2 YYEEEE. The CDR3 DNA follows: TGTGCCAGCAGCCTCACAGGGAAAACCTACAATGAGCAGTTCTTC. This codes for CASSLTGKTYNEQFF.

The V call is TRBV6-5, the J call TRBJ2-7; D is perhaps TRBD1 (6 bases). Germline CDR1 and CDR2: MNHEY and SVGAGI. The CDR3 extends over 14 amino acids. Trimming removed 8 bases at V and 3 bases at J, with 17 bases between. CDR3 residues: CASQTGGRSYEQYF. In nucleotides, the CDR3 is TGTGCCAGCCAAACTGGGGGCAGGAGCTACGAGCAGTACTTC.

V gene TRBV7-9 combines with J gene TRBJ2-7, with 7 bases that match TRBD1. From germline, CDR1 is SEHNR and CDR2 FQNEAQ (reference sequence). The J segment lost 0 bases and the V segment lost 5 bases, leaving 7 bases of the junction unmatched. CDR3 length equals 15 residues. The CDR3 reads CASSPSGGSSYEQYF. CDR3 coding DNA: TGTGCCAGCAGCCCGTCAGGGGGAAGCTCCTACGAGCAGTACTTC.

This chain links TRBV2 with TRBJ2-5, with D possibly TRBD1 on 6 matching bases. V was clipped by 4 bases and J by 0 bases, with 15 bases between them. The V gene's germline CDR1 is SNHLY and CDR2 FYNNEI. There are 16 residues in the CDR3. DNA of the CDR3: TGTGCCAGCAGTGGGACGGGACATACGTACCAAGAGACCCAGTACTTC. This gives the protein CASSGTGHTYQETQYF. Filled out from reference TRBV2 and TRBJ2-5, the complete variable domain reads EPEVTQTPSHQVTQMGQEVILRCVPISNHLYFYWYRQILGQKVEFLVSFYNNEISEKSEIFDDQFSVERPDGSNFTLKIRSTKLEDSAMYFCASSGTGHTYQETQYFGPGTRLLVL.

CDR3 in DNA: TGCGCCAGCAGCTTGGCCCCGAGAATGTCCTACAATGAGCAGTTCTTC. Translated: CASSLAPRMSYNEQFF. This chain links TRBV5-1 with TRBJ2-1; no clear D. The V end lost 0 bases, the J end lost 1 base, and 11 bases lay between the germline ends. In germline, CDR1 is SGHRS, CDR2 YFSETQ. The CDR3 is 16 residues long.

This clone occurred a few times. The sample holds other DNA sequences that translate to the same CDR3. Here the CDR3 reads CSARGENEQFF. CDR3 DNA: TGCAGTGCTAGAGGCGAGAATGAGCAGTTCTTC. The rearrangement joins TRBV20-1 to TRBJ2-1; D is ambiguous. Trimming took off 1 base at V and 7 bases at J, with 5 bases between the two ends. The CDR3 is 11 residues long. CDR1 and CDR2 from the germline V gene are DFQATT and SNEGSKA (reference sequence).

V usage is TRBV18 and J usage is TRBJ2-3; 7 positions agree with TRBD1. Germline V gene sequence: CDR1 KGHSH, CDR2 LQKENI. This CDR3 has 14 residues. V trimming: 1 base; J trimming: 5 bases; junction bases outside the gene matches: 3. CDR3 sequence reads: CASSPLTGKDTQYF. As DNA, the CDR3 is TGTGCCAGCTCACCACTGACAGGGAAAGATACGCAGTATTTT.

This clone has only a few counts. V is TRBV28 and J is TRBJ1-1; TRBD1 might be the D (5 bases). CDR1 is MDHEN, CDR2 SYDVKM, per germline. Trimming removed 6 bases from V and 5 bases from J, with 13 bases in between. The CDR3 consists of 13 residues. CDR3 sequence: CASREGWGTEAFF. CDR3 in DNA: TGTGCCAGCAGGGAGGGGTGGGGTACTGAAGCTTTCTTT.

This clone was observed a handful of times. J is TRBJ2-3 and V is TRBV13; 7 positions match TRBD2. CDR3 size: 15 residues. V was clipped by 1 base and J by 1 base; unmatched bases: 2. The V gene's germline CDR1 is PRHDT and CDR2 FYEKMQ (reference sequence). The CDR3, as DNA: TGTGCCAGCAGCTTAGCGGGAGGCGGCACAGATACGCAGTATTTT. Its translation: CASSLAGGGTDTQYF.

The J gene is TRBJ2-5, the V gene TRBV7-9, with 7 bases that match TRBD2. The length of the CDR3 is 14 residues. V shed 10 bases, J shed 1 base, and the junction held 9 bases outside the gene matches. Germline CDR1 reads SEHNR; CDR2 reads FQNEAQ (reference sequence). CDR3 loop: CANSPSGGQETQYF. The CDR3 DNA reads TGTGCCAACAGTCCGTCGGGGGGCCAAGAGACCCAGTACTTC.

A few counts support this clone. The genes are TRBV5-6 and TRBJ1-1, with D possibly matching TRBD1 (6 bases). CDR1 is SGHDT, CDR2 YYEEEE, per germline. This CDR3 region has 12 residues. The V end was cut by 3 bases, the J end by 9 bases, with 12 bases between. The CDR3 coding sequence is TGTGCCAGCAGCTGGACAGTGGGGAAAGCTTTCTTT. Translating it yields CASSWTVGKAFF. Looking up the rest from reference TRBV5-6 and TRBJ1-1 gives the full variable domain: DAGVTQSPTHLIKTRGQQVTLRCSPKSGHDTVSWYQQALGQGPQFIFQYYEEEERQRGNFPDRFSGHQFPNYSSELNVNALLLGDSALYLCASSWTVGKAFFGQGTRLTVV.

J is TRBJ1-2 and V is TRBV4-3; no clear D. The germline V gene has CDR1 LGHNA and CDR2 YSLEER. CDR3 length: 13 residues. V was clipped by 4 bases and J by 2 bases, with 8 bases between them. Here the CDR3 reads CASSPGGNYGYTF. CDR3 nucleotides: TGCGCCAGCAGCCCGGGAGGGAACTATGGCTACACCTTC.

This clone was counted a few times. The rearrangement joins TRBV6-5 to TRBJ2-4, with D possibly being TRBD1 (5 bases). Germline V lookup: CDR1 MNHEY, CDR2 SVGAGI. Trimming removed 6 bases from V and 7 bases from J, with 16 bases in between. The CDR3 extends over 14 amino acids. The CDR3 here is CASSLTRARNIQYF. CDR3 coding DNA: TGTGCCAGCAGCCTCACCAGGGCGCGGAACATTCAGTACTTC.

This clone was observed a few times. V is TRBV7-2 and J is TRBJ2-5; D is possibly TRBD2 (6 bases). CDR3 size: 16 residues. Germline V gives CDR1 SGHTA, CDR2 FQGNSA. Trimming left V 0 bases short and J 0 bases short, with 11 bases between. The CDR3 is CASSLASGGYQETQYF. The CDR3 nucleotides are TGTGCCAGCAGCTTAGCCAGCGGAGGGTACCAAGAGACCCAGTACTTC.